This TCR beta chain was sequenced in a study of CD8 T cells in ankylosing spondylitis. Whole-study results and caveats: With a CD8+ phenotype, disease-linked clones were relatively rare in peripheral blood. Significant enrichment of disease-linked clones was reportedly seen in matched ankylosing spondylitis synovial fluid. A motif in TCR beta, a set of 8 or 9 highly homologous variants, appeared characteristic of ankylosing spondylitis blood. Earlier reports found some motif variants in synovial fluid and blood in reactive arthritis.

The CDR3 has 14 amino acids. The V end lost 3 bases, the J end lost 2 bases, and 9 bases lay between the germline ends. Germline V gene data show CDR1 as SEHNR and CDR2 as FQNEAQ (reference sequence). Regarding this clonotype: Its antigen is still unknown.

Libraries for TCR beta were made by quantitative 5'-RACE with molecular barcodes. TCRdb re-derived calls from the 5' RACE reads in MiXCR, one entry per CDR3 protein. The repertoire holds about 700,000 distinct CDR3 sequences, with under 20% as singletons. Material: blood, either unsorted or a sorted T cell fraction (not recorded which). This sequence originates from a male donor with ankylosing spondylitis. The chain is built from TRBV7-9 and TRBJ2-3; D may be TRBD2 (5 bases). The CDR3 sequence is CASSFVLATDTQYF. The CDR3 DNA is TGTGCCAGCAGCTTTGTCCTAGCCACAGATACGCAGTATTTT.